These 5 T cell receptor beta chains share one sample of origin, sequenced in a study of regulatory T cells in long-lasting Graves disease (dated by TCRdb to the early 2020s). Libraries were prepared through multiplex PCR. Sequenced using an Illumina HiSeq 4000. CDR3 regions were amplified by Arm-PCR with iRepertoire HTBI primers to construct TCR beta libraries. TCRdb handled the public reads itself, with Q25 trimming in fastp and clone calling in MiXCR, and kept productive beta chains. Each CDR3 protein appears once, grouped with its most common genes and DNA. In all, the sample holds about 660,000 distinct CDR3 sequences, and around 30% of those were seen once. The ten largest clones add up to 40% to 55% of the sample. The time point label on this specimen signifies: persistent/refractory GD, antithyroid drugs over 5 years with positive TRAb. RNA was extracted from PBMCs in TRIzol for both TCR sequencing and RNA sequencing.

Sequenced material: peripheral blood mononuclear cells (PBMCs), taken when the disease was refractory, from a patient treated with antithyroid drugs. These receptors originate from a female donor with Graves disease.

This clonotype has a count of ten or more. The chain joins TRBV20-1 to TRBJ2-7; a weak D match, TRBD2 (7 bases). The CDR3 runs 16 residues. Trimming removed 0 bases at V and 3 bases at J, with 18 bases between. Germline CDR1 reads DFQATT; CDR2 reads SNEGSKA (reference sequence). CDR3 protein: CSARDPRTRGDYEQYF. The CDR3 DNA sequence: TGCAGTGCTAGAGATCCCCGGACTAGGGGGGACTACGAGCAGTACTTC.

Concerning this clonotype itself: A much larger clone is a single base away; this may be a read error. This chain connects TRBV2 to TRBJ1-2; D unresolved. This CDR3 spans 16 amino acids. Germline-derived CDR1 and CDR2 are SNHLY and FYNNEI. Trimming removed 4 bases from V and 0 bases from J, with 15 bases in between. The CDR3 sequence is CASSVTLATTNYGYTF. Here the CDR3 DNA reads TGTGCCAGCAGTGTAACCTTGGCGACAACTAACTATGGCTACACCTTC.

This clonotype turned up a few times. The rearrangement links TRBV12-3 or TRBV12-4 to TRBJ2-5; D unclear. This CDR3 is 13 amino acids long. The ends were cut back, 5 bases at V and 5 bases at J, with 12 bases in the middle. The CDR3: CASSSPGWETQYF. CDR3 sequence (DNA): TGTGCCAGCAGTAGTCCCGGCTGGGAGACCCAGTACTTC.

This clonotype was seen just once. The chain has TRBV7-2 and TRBJ1-5; D is undetermined. This CDR3 is 14 amino acids long. The V end was cut by 1 base, the J end by 11 bases, with 15 bases between. From germline, CDR1 is SGHTA and CDR2 FQGNSA. The CDR3 loop is CASSLESRARSQHF. In nucleotides, the CDR3 is TGTGCCAGCAGCTTAGAATCTCGGGCGAGGTCCCAGCATTTT. The whole variable domain, remainder taken from reference TRBV7-2 and TRBJ1-5, is GAGVSQSPSNKVTEKGKDVELRCDPISGHTALYWYRQSLGQGLEFLIYFQGNSAPDKSGLPSDRFSAERTGGSVSTLTIQRTQQEDSAVYLCASSLESRARSQHFGDGTRLSIL.

This clonotype has a single count. J is TRBJ2-5 and V is TRBV20-1; possible D gene TRBD2, 6 bases. Germline V gene data show CDR1 as DFQATT and CDR2 as SNEGSKA (reference sequence). Deletions cut 5 bases from V and 1 base from J, with 11 bases between. This CDR3 is 13 amino acids long. CDR3 coding DNA: TGCAGTGCTGACCAGCGGGCCCAAGAGACCCAGTACTTC. It encodes CSADQRAQETQYF.